The present T cell receptor beta chain was sequenced within a study of blood T cell repertoires in COVID-19. There are 14 residues in the CDR3. The V segment lost 6 bases and the J segment 3 bases; nucleotides outside the gene matches: 4. Germline-derived CDR1 and CDR2 are KGHDR and SFDVKD. Profiling relied on immunoSEQ multiplex PCR, and the TCRdb table lists in-frame clones only, not all of them. The data hold 300,000 to 400,000 clones, with around 87% observed a single time. Sequencing used peripheral blood. The receptor was derived from a woman in her fifties or sixties who had recovered from COVID-19. V is TRBV24-1 and J is TRBJ1-5; 7 positions match TRBD1. The CDR3 here is CATSTGADNQPQHF. The CDR3 coding sequence is TGTGCCACCAGTACAGGGGCCGACAATCAGCCCCAGCATTTT.